The rows below give T cell receptor beta chains drawn from one sample of a study of blood T cell repertoires in COVID-19. TCRdb's copy holds only in-frame clones and misses some; the assay was immunoSEQ multiplex PCR. This table holds about 220,000 clones, 90% found once. Sequencing was performed on PBMCs or T cells enriched from blood (not recorded which). The receptors derive from a man aged 25-45 years who had been exposed to COVID-19. CDR3s include the opening cysteine and the closing phenylalanine or tryptophan. A D gene is named only where the DNA matches it firmly. A row's size may be missing; if present it is once, few, many or a size class.

TRBJ2-7	NA	NA	TRBV6-5	TGTGCCAGCAGACCCACGAGCCGGGGGAACGAGCAGTACTTC	CASRPTSRGNEQYF
TRBJ1-3	NA	TRBD1	TRBV6-6	TGTGCCAGCAGTTACGACAGGGGTCCTGGAAACACCATATATTTT	CASSYDRGPGNTIYF
TRBJ2-1	NA	NA	TRBV2	TGTGCCAGCAGTGGGACTAATCAGTTCTTC	CASSGTNQFF
TRBJ1-2	NA	TRBD1	TRBV15	TGTGCCACCAGTAATGACAGGGGTGGCAATGGCTACACCTTC	CATSNDRGGNGYTF
TRBJ2-7	once	NA	TRBV19	TGTGCCAGTAGGGAATTGGGCGGGGAGTCCTACGAGCAGTACTTC	CASRELGGESYEQYF
TRBJ1-2	few	NA	TRBV29-1	TGCAGCGTTGAGGTGGGAATCCTCCGGCAGGACACTGGGTATGGCTACACCTTC	CSVEVGILRQDTGYGYTF
TRBJ1-1	NA	NA	TRBV12-3/TRBV12-4	TGTGCCAGCAGCCCTCGGTCGGGGACTGAAGCTTTCTTT	CASSPRSGTEAFF
TRBJ1-6	NA	NA	TRBV20-1	TGCAGTGCTCGTGGGGGGCAGGTGAGGTCACCCCTCCACTTT	CSARGGQVRSPLHF
TRBJ2-5	NA	NA	TRBV5-5	TGTGCCAGCAGCTTGGGACTGGAAGAGACCCAGTACTTC	CASSLGLEETQYF
TRBJ2-2	NA	NA	TRBV1	TGCACTCTCGGACTAGCGGGGGCCTCTAGGGACACCGGGGAGCTGTTTTTT	CTLGLAGASRDTGELFF
TRBJ2-7	NA	TRBD2	TRBV5-1	TGCGCCAGCAGCTTGTCCCCCTGGGCTAGCGGGGGCCTCTCCTACGAGCAGTACTTC	CASSLSPWASGGLSYEQYF
TRBJ1-2	NA	TRBD1	TRBV4-1	TGCGCCAGCAGCCAAGAAACGACAGGGGCTAACTATGGCTACACCTTC	CASSQETTGANYGYTF
TRBJ2-3	NA	NA	TRBV9	TGTGCCAGCAGCGATCGAATGGCGGGGGCGCTGACAGATACGCAGTATTTT	CASSDRMAGALTDTQYF
TRBJ1-4	NA	TRBD1	TRBV27	TGTGCCAGCAGACCTACCGGGACAGGGCATGAAAAACTGTTTTTT	CASRPTGTGHEKLFF